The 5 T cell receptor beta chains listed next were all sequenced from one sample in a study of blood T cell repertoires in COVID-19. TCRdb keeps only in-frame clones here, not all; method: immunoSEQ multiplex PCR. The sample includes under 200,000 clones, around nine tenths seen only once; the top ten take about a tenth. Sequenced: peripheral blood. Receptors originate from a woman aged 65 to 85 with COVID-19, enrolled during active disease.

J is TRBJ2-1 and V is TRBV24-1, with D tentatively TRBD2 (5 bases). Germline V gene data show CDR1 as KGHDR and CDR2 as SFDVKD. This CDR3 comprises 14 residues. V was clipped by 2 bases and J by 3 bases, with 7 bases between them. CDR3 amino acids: CATSDSGSYNEQFF. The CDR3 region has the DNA TGTGCCACCAGTGATTCTGGGAGCTACAATGAGCAGTTCTTC.

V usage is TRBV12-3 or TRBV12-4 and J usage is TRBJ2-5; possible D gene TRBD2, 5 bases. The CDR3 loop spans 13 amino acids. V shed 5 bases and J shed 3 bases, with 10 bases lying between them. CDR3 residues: CASSPLGKETQYF. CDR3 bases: TGTGCCAGCAGTCCACTAGGTAAAGAGACCCAGTACTTC.

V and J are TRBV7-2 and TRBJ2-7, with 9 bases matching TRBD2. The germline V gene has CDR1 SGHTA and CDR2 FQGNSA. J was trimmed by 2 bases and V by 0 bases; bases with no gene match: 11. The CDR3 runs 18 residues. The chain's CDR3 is CASSLAAGGTTITYEQYF. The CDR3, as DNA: TGTGCCAGCAGCTTAGCCGCGGGGGGGACAACCATAACCTACGAGCAGTACTTC.

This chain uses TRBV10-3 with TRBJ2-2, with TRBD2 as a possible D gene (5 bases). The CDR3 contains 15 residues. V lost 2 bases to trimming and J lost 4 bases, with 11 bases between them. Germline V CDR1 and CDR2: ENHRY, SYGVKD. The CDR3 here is CAISEPGVGTGELFF. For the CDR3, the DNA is TGTGCCATCAGTGAGCCCGGGGTGGGCACCGGGGAGCTGTTTTTT.

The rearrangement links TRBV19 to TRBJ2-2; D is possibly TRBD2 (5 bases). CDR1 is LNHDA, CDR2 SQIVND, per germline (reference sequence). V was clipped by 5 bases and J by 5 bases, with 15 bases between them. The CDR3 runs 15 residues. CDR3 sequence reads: CASSRTRRVTGELFF. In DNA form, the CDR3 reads TGTGCCAGTAGTCGCACCAGGCGGGTAACCGGGGAGCTGTTTTTT.